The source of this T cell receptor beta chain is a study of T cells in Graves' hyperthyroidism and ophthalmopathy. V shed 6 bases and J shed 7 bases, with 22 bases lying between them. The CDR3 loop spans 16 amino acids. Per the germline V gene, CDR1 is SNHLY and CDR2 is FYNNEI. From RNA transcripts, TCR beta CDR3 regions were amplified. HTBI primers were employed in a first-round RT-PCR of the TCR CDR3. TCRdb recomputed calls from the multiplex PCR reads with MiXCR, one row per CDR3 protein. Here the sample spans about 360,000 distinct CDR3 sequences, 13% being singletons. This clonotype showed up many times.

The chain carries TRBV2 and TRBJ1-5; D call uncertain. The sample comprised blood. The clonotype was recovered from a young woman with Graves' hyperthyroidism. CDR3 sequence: CASREPGSTIRQPQHF. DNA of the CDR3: TGTGCCAGCAGGGAGCCCGGGTCCACGATTCGGCAGCCCCAGCATTTT.